This T cell receptor (beta chain) was identified during a study of cytomegalovirus exposure and HLA in healthy donors. Study-wide results and limits: TCR beta sequences reportedly predicted most subjects' HLA-A and HLA-B alleles accurately.

The V segment lost 4 bases and the J segment 2 bases; nucleotides outside the gene matches: 3. Germline lookup yields CDR1 ENHRY and CDR2 SYGVKD. The CDR3 length is 15 residues. The PCR made use of 60 Vbeta and 13 Jbeta primers. Study processing details: An analysis that came later counted approximately 76 million unique TCR beta chains, approximately 10 million shared. Clones were read by immunoSEQ multiplex PCR, and TCRdb kept only the in-frame ones, dropping some. The DNA gave D and trimming, while V, J and clone size come from that table. The table lists some 110,000 clones, 66% of them singletons, with roughly 1.4% in the top ten. A remark on this clone: The antigen is unknown.

This sequence originates from a man younger than 30 in good health and CMV-seronegative. The rearrangement links TRBV10-3 to TRBJ2-5; 11 bases agree with TRBD2. Source material: PBMCs. The chain's CDR3 is CAISVGLAVQETQYF. The CDR3 DNA is TGTGCCATCAGTGTGGGACTAGCGGTTCAAGAGACCCAGTACTTC.